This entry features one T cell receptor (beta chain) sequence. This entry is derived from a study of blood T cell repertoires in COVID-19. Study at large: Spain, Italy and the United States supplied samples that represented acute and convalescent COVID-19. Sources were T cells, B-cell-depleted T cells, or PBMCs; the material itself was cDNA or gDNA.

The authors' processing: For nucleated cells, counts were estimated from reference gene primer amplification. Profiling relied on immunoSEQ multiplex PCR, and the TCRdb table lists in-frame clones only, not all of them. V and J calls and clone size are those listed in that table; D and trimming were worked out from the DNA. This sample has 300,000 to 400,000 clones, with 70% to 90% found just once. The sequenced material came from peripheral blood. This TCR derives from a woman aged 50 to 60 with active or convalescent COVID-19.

The CDR3 nucleotides read TGTGCCAGCTCACCGGGGCAGGGGGAGAATTCACCCCTCCACTTT. Its protein is CASSPGQGENSPLHF. V gene TRBV18 combines with J gene TRBJ1-6; 7 bases line up with TRBD1. This CDR3 comprises 15 residues. Germline values: CDR1 KGHSH, CDR2 LQKENI. J gave up 7 bases and V 3 bases, and 6 bases lay outside the gene matches.